This TCR beta chain stems from a study of cytomegalovirus exposure and HLA in healthy donors. At the level of the study: Earlier, fewer than 140 million unique TCR beta sequences were recovered from about 200 million T cells by an analysis.

Both 60 Vbeta primers and 13 Jbeta primers went into the PCR. The repertoire was sequenced with immunoSEQ multiplex PCR; TCRdb's copy has only in-frame clones and lacks some. The data show roughly 190,000 clones, 77% seen once. To note about this clone: Its antigen is undetermined.

Trimming left V 4 bases short and J 6 bases short, with 20 bases between. This CDR3 region has 16 residues. Germline V gene data show CDR1 as SGHRS and CDR2 as YFSETQ. Study-wide results and caveats: Using a false discovery rate of 0.05, a later analysis showed that 15,000 to 20,000 TCR beta sequences were associated with HLA alleles.

The sequence was obtained from a woman in her thirties in good health and CMV-seropositive. The source material was PBMCs. The chain carries TRBV5-1 and TRBJ2-1; D remains unclear. The CDR3 nucleotides read TGCGCCAGCAGCCCTCCACACCTTGAGGCGAGCAATGAGCAGTTCTTC. This codes for CASSPPHLEASNEQFF. The full variable domain, with the rest looked up from reference TRBV5-1 and TRBJ2-1, is KAGVTQTPRYLIKTRGQQVTLSCSPISGHRSVSWYQQTPGQGLQFLFEYFSETQRNKGNFPGRFSGRQFSNSRSEMNVSTLELGDSALYLCASSPPHLEASNEQFFGPGTRLTVL.